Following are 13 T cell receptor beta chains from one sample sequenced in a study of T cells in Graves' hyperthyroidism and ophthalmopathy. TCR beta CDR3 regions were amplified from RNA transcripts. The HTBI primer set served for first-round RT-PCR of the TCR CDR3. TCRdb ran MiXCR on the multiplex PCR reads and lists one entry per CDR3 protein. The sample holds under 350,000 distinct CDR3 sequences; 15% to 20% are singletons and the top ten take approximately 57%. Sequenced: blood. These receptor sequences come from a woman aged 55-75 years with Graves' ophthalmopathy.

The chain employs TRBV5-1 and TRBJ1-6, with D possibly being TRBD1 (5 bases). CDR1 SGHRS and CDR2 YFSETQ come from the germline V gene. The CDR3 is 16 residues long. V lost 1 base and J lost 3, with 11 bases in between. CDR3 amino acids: CASSLSGGRYNSPLHF. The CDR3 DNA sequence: TGCGCCAGCAGCTTGTCCGGGGGACGCTATAATTCACCCCTCCACTTT.

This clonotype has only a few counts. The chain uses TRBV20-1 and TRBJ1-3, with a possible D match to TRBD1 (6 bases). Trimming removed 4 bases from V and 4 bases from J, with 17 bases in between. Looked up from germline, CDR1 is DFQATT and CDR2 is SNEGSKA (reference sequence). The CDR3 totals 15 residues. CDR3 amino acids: CSATDRLRLGNTIYF. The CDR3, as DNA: TGCAGTGCTACAGACAGGTTGAGGCTAGGAAACACCATATATTTT.

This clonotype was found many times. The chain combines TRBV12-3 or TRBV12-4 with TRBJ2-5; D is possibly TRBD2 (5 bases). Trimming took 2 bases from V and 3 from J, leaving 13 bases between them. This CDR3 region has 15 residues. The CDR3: CASSLMRIGKETQYF. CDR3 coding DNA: TGTGCCAGCAGTTTAATGCGTATCGGGAAAGAGACCCAGTACTTC.

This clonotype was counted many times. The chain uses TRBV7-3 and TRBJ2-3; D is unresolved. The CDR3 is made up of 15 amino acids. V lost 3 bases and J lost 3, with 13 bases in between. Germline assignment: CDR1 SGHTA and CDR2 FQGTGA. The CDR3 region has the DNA TGTGCCAGCAGCTTCGCTAGGCCACCAACAGATACGCAGTATTTT. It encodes CASSFARPPTDTQYF. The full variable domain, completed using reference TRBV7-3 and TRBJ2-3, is GAGVSQTPSNKVTEKGKYVELRCDPISGHTALYWYRQSLGQGPEFLIYFQGTGAADDSGLPNDRFFAVRPEGSVSTLKIQRTERGDSAVYLCASSFARPPTDTQYFGPGTRLTVL.

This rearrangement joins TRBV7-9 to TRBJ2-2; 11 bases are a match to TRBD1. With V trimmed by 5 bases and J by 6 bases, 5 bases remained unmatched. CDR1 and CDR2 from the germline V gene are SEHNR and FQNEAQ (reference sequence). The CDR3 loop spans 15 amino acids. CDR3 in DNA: TGTGCCAGCAGCCCTTGGGGACAGGGGGCCGGGGAGCTGTTTTTT. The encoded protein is CASSPWGQGAGELFF.

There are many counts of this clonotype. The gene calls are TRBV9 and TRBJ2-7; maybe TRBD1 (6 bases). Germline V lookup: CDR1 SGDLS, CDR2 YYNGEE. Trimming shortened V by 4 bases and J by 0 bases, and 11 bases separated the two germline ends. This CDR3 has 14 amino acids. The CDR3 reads CASSPGRGSYEQYF. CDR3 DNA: TGTGCCAGCAGCCCAGGCAGGGGCTCCTACGAGCAGTACTTC.

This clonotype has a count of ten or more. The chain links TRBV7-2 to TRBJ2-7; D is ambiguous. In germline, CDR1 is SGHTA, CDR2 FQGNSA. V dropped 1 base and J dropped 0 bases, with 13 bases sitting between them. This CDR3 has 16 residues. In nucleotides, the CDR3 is TGTGCCAGCAGCTTAGAGGGCCCGCACGGCTCCTACGAGCAGTACTTC. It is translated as CASSLEGPHGSYEQYF.

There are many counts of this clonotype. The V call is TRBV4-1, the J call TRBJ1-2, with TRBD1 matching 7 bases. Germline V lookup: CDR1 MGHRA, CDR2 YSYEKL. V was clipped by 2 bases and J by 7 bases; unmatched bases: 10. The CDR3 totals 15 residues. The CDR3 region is CASSQPRTGRRGYTF. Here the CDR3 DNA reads TGCGCCAGCAGCCAACCACGGACAGGCCGTCGTGGCTACACCTTC.

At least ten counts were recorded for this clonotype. The CDR3 sequence: CASRPRPSGAYSGNTIYF. Here the CDR3 DNA reads TGTGCCAGCAGACCCAGGCCCTCTGGGGCGTACTCTGGAAACACCATATATTTT. The chain links TRBV27 to TRBJ1-3; D is perhaps TRBD1 (5 bases). Trimming took 6 bases from V and 0 from J, leaving 21 bases between them. This CDR3 contains 18 residues. Germline V CDR1 and CDR2: MNHEY, SMNVEV (reference sequence).

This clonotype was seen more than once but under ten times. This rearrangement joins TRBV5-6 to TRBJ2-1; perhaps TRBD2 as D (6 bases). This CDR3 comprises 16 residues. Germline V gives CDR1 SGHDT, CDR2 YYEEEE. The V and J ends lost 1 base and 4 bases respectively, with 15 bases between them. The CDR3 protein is CASSLSRLARYNEQFF. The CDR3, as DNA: TGTGCCAGCAGCTTGAGCCGCCTAGCGCGTTACAATGAGCAGTTCTTC. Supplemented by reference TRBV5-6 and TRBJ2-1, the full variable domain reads DAGVTQSPTHLIKTRGQQVTLRCSPKSGHDTVSWYQQALGQGPQFIFQYYEEEERQRGNFPDRFSGHQFPNYSSELNVNALLLGDSALYLCASSLSRLARYNEQFFGPGTRLTVL.

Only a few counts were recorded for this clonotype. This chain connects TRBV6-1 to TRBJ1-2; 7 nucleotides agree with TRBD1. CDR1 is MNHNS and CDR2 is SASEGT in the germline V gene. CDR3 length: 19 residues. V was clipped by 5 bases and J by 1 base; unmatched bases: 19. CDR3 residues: CASSYLVGTEITNNYGYTF. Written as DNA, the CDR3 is TGTGCCAGCAGTTATTTGGTTGGGACAGAGATTACAAATAACTATGGCTACACCTTC.

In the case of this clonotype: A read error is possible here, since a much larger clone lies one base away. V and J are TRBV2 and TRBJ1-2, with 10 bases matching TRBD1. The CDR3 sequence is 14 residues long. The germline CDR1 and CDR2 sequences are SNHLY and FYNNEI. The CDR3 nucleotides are TGTGCCAACAGTCAAAGACAGGGGGCAAATGGCTACACCTTC. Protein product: CANSQRQGANGYTF.

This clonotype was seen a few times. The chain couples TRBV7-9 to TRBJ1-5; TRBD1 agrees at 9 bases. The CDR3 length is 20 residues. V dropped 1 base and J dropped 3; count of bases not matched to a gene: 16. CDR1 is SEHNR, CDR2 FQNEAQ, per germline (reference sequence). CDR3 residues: CASSLDTVGTGRVNNQPQHF. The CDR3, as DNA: TGTGCCAGCAGCTTAGACACCGTGGGGACAGGGCGGGTTAACAATCAGCCCCAGCATTTT.